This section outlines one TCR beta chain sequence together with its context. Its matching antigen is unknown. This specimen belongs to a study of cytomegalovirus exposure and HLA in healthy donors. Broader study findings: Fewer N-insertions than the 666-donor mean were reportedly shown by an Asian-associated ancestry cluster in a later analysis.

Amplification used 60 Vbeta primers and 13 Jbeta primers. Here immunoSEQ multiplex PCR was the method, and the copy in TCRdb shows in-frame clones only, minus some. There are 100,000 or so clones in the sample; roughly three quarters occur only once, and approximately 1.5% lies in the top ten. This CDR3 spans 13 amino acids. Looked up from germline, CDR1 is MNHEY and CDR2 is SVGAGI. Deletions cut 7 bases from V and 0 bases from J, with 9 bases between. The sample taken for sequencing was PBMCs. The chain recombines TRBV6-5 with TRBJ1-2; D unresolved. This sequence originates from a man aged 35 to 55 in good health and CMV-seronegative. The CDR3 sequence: CASKYRANYGYTF. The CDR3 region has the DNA TGTGCCAGCAAGTACAGAGCTAACTATGGCTACACCTTC.